The rows below give T cell receptor beta chains drawn from one sample of a study of T cell clones after liver transplantation. Profiled with immunoSEQ multiplex PCR; TCRdb holds only in-frame clones, not every one. Among roughly 65,000 clones listed, 80% to 95% were seen once. This specimen consisted of CD4+ T cells from blood, obtained about 26 months after liver transplant. These receptors were taken from a human patient who received a liver transplant. Some T cells may be supplied by the graft donor. Both conserved end residues are trimmed from each CDR3. A row's size may be missing; if present it is once, few, many or a size class.

J gene,clone size,V gene,CDR3 protein
TRBJ1-2,.,TRBV28,ASMGGRNYGYT
TRBJ2-1,.,TRBV19,ASSMVGRGNEQF
TRBJ2-7,.,TRBV6-1,ASKGTYEQY
TRBJ2-1,.,TRBV10-3,AISSGGVAEEQF
TRBJ2-3,.,TRBV5-1,ASSLANDRGTDTQY
TRBJ1-4,.,TRBV27,ASSLRVGEKLF
TRBJ2-3,.,TRBV10-3,AISESLARPDTQY
TRBJ2-3,.,TRBV10-3,AIRTSGDTDTQY
TRBJ1-2,.,TRBV18,ASSPTETGTGGYT
TRBJ2-5,.,TRBV5-1,ASRGTGNQETQY
TRBJ2-7,.,TRBV27,ASRLSGRVYEQY
TRBJ2-2,.,TRBV2,ASRTGLNTGELF
TRBJ2-1,.,TRBV15,ATSRGGLAGGLSYNEQF
TRBJ2-7,.,TRBV29-1,SFKGQISYEQY
TRBJ2-3,.,TRBV7-9,ASSPLGSFTDTQY
TRBJ1-3,.,TRBV19,ASGLLGQSSGNTIY
TRBJ2-4,.,TRBV2,ASSSGTSDFIQY
TRBJ1-3,.,TRBV5-8,ASSLDGRTGNTIY
TRBJ2-1,.,TRBV21-1,ASSPHPRDEQF
TRBJ2-1,.,TRBV7-9,ASSLPPGSSYNEQF
TRBJ2-1,.,TRBV28,ASSLRAQQF
TRBJ2-7,once,TRBV5-4,ASSPGQGRELYEQY
TRBJ2-5,.,TRBV27,ASSLSSGRETQY
TRBJ1-1,.,TRBV15,ATSYRQGHEAF
TRBJ2-3,.,TRBV28,ASEPAWGDTDTQY
TRBJ2-2,.,TRBV30,AWSVFGTGELF
TRBJ2-1,.,TRBV5-1,ASSWDWNEQF
TRBJ1-3,.,TRBV11-3,ASSPQTGGLAGNTIY
TRBJ2-1,.,TRBV7-2,ASSFGGGFYNEQF
TRBJ2-1,.,TRBV19,ASSFPTGTMGEQF
TRBJ2-7,.,TRBV6-5,ASSYRDRGYEQY
TRBJ1-5,.,TRBV28,ASSTTGWGNQPQH
TRBJ2-7,.,TRBV27,ASRTGVGSYEQY
TRBJ2-7,.,TRBV10-3,AISEGREGEQY
TRBJ2-7,.,TRBV5-6,ASSTGTYEQY
TRBJ1-1,.,TRBV19,ASHSGTFRAEAF
TRBJ2-7,.,TRBV6-5,ASSYGGTTLYEQY
TRBJ2-2,.,TRBV19,ASSIRGTGELF
TRBJ2-3,.,TRBV28,ASSDRGWSDTQY
TRBJ2-2,once,TRBV7-3,ASSLRPASGRNTGELF
TRBJ2-5,.,TRBV5-1,ASGTSGIFQETQY